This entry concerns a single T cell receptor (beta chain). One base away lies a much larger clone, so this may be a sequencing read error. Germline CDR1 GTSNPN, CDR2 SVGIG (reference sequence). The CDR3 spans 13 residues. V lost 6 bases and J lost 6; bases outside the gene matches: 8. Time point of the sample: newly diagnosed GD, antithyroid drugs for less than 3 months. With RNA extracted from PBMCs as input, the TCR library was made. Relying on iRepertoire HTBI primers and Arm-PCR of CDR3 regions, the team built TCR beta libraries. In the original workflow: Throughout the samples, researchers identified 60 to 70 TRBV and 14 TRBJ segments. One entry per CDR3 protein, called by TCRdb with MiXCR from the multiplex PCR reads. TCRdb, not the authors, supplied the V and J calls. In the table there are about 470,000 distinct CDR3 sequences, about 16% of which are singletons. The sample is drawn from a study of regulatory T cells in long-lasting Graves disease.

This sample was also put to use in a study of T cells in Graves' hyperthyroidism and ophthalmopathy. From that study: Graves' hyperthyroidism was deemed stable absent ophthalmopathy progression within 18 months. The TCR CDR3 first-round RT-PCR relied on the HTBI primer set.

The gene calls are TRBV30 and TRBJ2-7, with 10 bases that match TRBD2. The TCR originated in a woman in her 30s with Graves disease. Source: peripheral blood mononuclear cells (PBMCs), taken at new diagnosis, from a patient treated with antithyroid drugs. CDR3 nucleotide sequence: TGTGCCTGTTTACCAGCGGGAGGGGCCGAGCAGTACTTC. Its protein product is CACLPAGGAEQYF.